The 24 T cell receptor beta chains reported below all come from one sample, sequenced in a study of OX40 agonist ivuxolimab in advanced cancers. Sequencing was performed with immunoSEQ multiplex PCR; in TCRdb, only in-frame clones are kept and a portion is missing. The sample yields approximately 74,000 clones, more than 70% seen once. The sample here was CD4+ or CD8+ T cells sorted from blood, taken in a trial of the OX40 agonist ivuxolimab. Receptors originate from an adult with an advanced solid tumor such as melanoma, head and neck, liver or kidney cancer.

The CDR3 DNA is TGTGCCAGCAGCCGCGGGGGGGCTACGGATACGCAGTATTTT. Residues: CASSRGGATDTQYF. This chain uses TRBV7-3 with TRBJ2-3; 9 bases are a match to TRBD2. Trimming at V came to 5 bases and at J to 6 bases, leaving 6 bases not matched to a gene. The CDR3 contains 14 residues. Germline CDR1 and CDR2: SGHTA and FQGTGA.

The rearrangement joins TRBV5-4 to TRBJ2-3; 9 bases fit TRBD1. This CDR3 spans 14 amino acids. Trimming cost V 4 bases and J 2 bases; bases outside gene matches: 2. CDR1 and CDR2 (germline): SGHNT, YYREEE (reference sequence). The CDR3 protein is CASSGTGSTDTQYF. CDR3 DNA: TGTGCCAGCAGCGGGACAGGGTCCACAGATACGCAGTATTTT.

The rearrangement uses TRBV2 and TRBJ2-5; a possible D gene is TRBD1 (6 bases). Between the trimmed V and J ends, which lost 8 bases and 4 bases, there was a span of 20 bases. The CDR3 is 15 amino acids. Germline CDR1 is SNHLY and CDR2 is FYNNEI. CDR3 region: CASGDGERGGETQYF. The DNA of the CDR3 is TGTGCCAGCGGGGACGGGGAGAGAGGGGGAGAGACCCAGTACTTC. Full variable domain (rest looked up from reference TRBV2 and TRBJ2-5): EPEVTQTPSHQVTQMGQEVILRCVPISNHLYFYWYRQILGQKVEFLVSFYNNEISEKSEIFDDQFSVERPDGSNFTLKIRSTKLEDSAMYFCASGDGERGGETQYFGPGTRLLVL.

The chain couples TRBV2 to TRBJ1-4; weak D call: TRBD1 (5 bases). The CDR3 has 13 residues. Looked up from germline, CDR1 is SNHLY and CDR2 is FYNNEI. V was pared by 8 bases and J by 5 bases, with 12 bases between. CDR3 nucleotide sequence: TGTGCCAGCGGCGGGCCAGGGAATGAAAAACTGTTTTTT. Translating it yields CASGGPGNEKLFF.

This clone was recorded once. The rearrangement joins TRBV5-4 to TRBJ2-1, with 8 bases fitting TRBD1. The CDR3 sequence is 13 residues long. Germline CDR1 reads SGHNT; CDR2 reads YYREEE (reference sequence). Trimming took 7 bases from V and 10 from J; bases not matched to a gene: 10. The CDR3 loop reads CASGPQGAWEQFF. The CDR3 region has the DNA TGTGCCAGCGGGCCCCAGGGGGCCTGGGAGCAGTTCTTC.

This rearrangement joins TRBV20-1 to TRBJ2-1; TRBD2 might be the D (6 bases). CDR1 is DFQATT and CDR2 is SNEGSKA in the germline V gene (reference sequence). Trimming removed 3 bases from V and 14 bases from J, with 14 bases in between. This CDR3 is 11 amino acids long. CDR3 coding DNA: TGCAGTGCTAGGGCCGGGAGCGAAAAGTTCTTC. It codes for CSARAGSEKFF.

The chain recombines TRBV7-2 with TRBJ2-7; D gene uncertain. This CDR3 contains 14 residues. V was trimmed by 11 bases and J by 2 bases, leaving 19 bases between them. Germline CDR1 is SGHTA and CDR2 is FQGNSA. This CDR3 is CACRLAPATYEQYF. The CDR3, as DNA: TGTGCCTGCCGCTTGGCGCCAGCAACCTACGAGCAGTACTTC.

The gene calls are TRBV6-5 and TRBJ1-1, with 10 bases identical to TRBD1. CDR1 is MNHEY, CDR2 SVGAGI, per germline. The V gene end was trimmed by 7 bases and the J gene end by 5 bases; junction bases not matched to a gene: 4. CDR3 length: 13 residues. CDR3 nucleotides: TGTGCCAGCATGGGACAGGGGAAGACTGAAGCTTTCTTT. Encoded protein: CASMGQGKTEAFF.

This sequence joins TRBV27 and TRBJ2-5; D is tentatively TRBD1 or TRBD2 (5 bases each). This CDR3 has 13 amino acids. V gave up 7 bases and J gave up 5 bases, with 14 bases separating them. Germline CDR1 and CDR2: MNHEY and SMNVEV (reference sequence). The CDR3 sequence is CASTPAGTETQYF. Written as DNA, the CDR3 is TGTGCCAGCACCCCGGCAGGGACCGAGACCCAGTACTTC.

The chain recombines TRBV5-5 with TRBJ2-1; D is uncertain. Germline V lookup: CDR1 SGHKS, CDR2 YYEKEE (reference sequence). Trimming shortened V by 2 bases and J by 7 bases, and 16 bases separated the two germline ends. The length of the CDR3 is 15 residues. CDR3 nucleotide sequence: TGTGCCAGCAGCTTTGGGCTAACCGTATGGAATGAGCAGTTCTTC. Amino acids: CASSFGLTVWNEQFF.

This sequence joins TRBV27 and TRBJ2-2; no firm D call. V lost 5 bases, J lost 7 bases, and 11 bases lay in between. Germline assignment: CDR1 MNHEY and CDR2 SMNVEV (reference sequence). CDR3 length equals 13 residues. Here the CDR3 reads CASSPRAYGELFF. As DNA, the CDR3 is TGTGCCAGCAGTCCCCGCGCATACGGGGAGCTGTTTTTT.

This rearrangement joins TRBV19 to TRBJ1-1; tentatively, D is TRBD1 (6 bases). The CDR3 spans 15 residues. The germline V and J ends were trimmed by 5 bases and 1 base, with 14 bases remaining between them. CDR1 is LNHDA and CDR2 is SQIVND in the germline V gene (reference sequence). CDR3: CASSYRATGNTEAFF. As DNA, the CDR3 is TGTGCCAGTAGTTACCGCGCGACAGGGAACACTGAAGCTTTCTTT. The full variable domain, rest sourced from reference TRBV19 and TRBJ1-1, is DGGITQSPKYLFRKEGQNVTLSCEQNLNHDAMYWYRQDPGQGLRLIYYSQIVNDFQKGDIAEGYSVSREKKESFPLTVTSAQKNPTAFYLCASSYRATGNTEAFFGQGTRLTVV.

This sequence joins TRBV5-4 and TRBJ1-6; D is undetermined. The germline V gene has CDR1 SGHNT and CDR2 YYREEE (reference sequence). This CDR3 has 15 residues. The V gene lost 6 bases and the J gene lost 3 bases, with 13 bases spanning the gap. Here the CDR3 DNA reads TGTGCCAGCAAACCGTCAAACAACTATAATTCACCCCTCCACTTT. The encoded protein is CASKPSNNYNSPLHF.

The rearrangement joins TRBV27 to TRBJ1-2, with TRBD1 matching over 8 bases. CDR1 and CDR2 (germline): MNHEY, SMNVEV (reference sequence). J gave up 8 bases and V 5 bases, and 7 bases lay outside the gene matches. CDR3 length: 13 amino acids. As DNA, the CDR3 is TGTGCCAGCAGTCCTCAGGGGGCGGAAGGCTACACCTTC. It codes for CASSPQGAEGYTF.

This clone was observed a few times. This chain joins TRBV28 and TRBJ2-5; D possibly corresponds to TRBD2 (7 bases). Germline lookup yields CDR1 MDHEN and CDR2 SYDVKM. The CDR3 loop spans 14 amino acids. The ends were cut back, 6 bases at V and 4 bases at J, with 15 bases in the middle. CDR3 coding DNA: TGTGCCAGCAGGAGAGGGGGGGGCCTAGAGACCCAGTACTTC. Translation: CASRRGGGLETQYF.

The genes are TRBV30 and TRBJ2-5; D possibly corresponds to TRBD1 (6 bases). Germline CDR1 reads GTSNPN; CDR2 reads SVGIG (reference sequence). This CDR3 has 13 amino acids. Trimming cost V 3 bases and J 2 bases, with 10 bases left between them. For the CDR3, the DNA is TGTGCCTGGAGCCGAGGGGGACAAGAGACCCAGTACTTC. This codes for CAWSRGGQETQYF. Variable domain in full (rest from reference TRBV30 and TRBJ2-5): SQTIHQWPATLVQPVGSPLSLECTVEGTSNPNLYWYRQAAGRGLQLLFYSVGIGQISSEVPQNLSASRPQDRQFILSSKKLLLSDSGFYLCAWSRGGQETQYFGPGTRLLVL.

The chain employs TRBV5-6 and TRBJ1-2; 9 bases match TRBD1. In germline, CDR1 is SGHDT, CDR2 YYEEEE. This CDR3 spans 15 amino acids. After removal of 4 bases from V and 3 bases from J, the junction contained 7 bases not matched to a gene. The CDR3 is CASSIRQGEYYGYTF. The CDR3 DNA reads TGTGCCAGCAGCATTCGACAGGGGGAATACTATGGCTACACCTTC.

J is TRBJ1-2 and V is TRBV6-5; D unresolved. This CDR3 is 15 amino acids long. Trimming took 6 bases from V and 4 from J, leaving 18 bases between them. Germline V gene data show CDR1 as MNHEY and CDR2 as SVGAGI. This chain's CDR3 is CASSPRGVYLYGYTF. The CDR3 coding sequence is TGTGCCAGCAGCCCACGTGGGGTATATCTCTATGGCTACACCTTC.

This clone was counted only a few times. The gene calls are TRBV7-9 and TRBJ2-7; D possibly corresponds to TRBD1 (6 bases). Per the germline V gene, CDR1 is SEHNR and CDR2 is FQNEAQ (reference sequence). This CDR3 spans 15 amino acids. V was pared by 5 bases and J by 1 base, with 15 bases between. The CDR3 reads CASSPGGTLSYEQYF. The CDR3 DNA is TGTGCCAGCAGCCCTGGTGGGACATTATCCTACGAGCAGTACTTC. Supplemented by reference TRBV7-9 and TRBJ2-7, the full variable domain reads DTGVSQNPRHKITKRGQNVTFRCDPISEHNRLYWYRQTLGQGPEFLTYFQNEAQLEKSRLLSDRFSAERPKGSFSTLEIQRTEQGDSAMYLCASSPGGTLSYEQYFGPGTRLTVT.

The V call is TRBV6-5, the J call TRBJ2-7; D not certain. Trimming shortened V by 2 bases and J by 4 bases, and 15 bases separated the two germline ends. The germline V gene encodes CDR1 MNHEY and CDR2 SVGAGI. The CDR3 loop spans 15 amino acids. CDR3 residues: CASSYGWGGKYEQYF. For the CDR3, the DNA is TGTGCCAGCAGTTACGGGTGGGGTGGGAAGTACGAGCAGTACTTC.

This rearrangement joins TRBV7-2 to TRBJ1-4; D is possibly TRBD1 (5 bases). The CDR3 is made up of 14 amino acids. The germline V gene has CDR1 SGHTA and CDR2 FQGNSA. V lost 1 base and J 8 bases, leaving 11 bases between the germline ends. The CDR3 here is CASSLGTAGEKLFF. CDR3 bases: TGTGCCAGCAGCTTAGGGACTGCAGGGGAAAAACTGTTTTTT.

The V and J genes are TRBV19 and TRBJ2-3, with D possibly being TRBD1 (5 bases). Trimming left V 8 bases short and J 0 bases short, with 15 bases between. Looked up from germline, CDR1 is LNHDA and CDR2 is SQIVND (reference sequence). The CDR3 sequence is 15 residues long. CDR3 amino acids: CASSSQGYSTDTQYF. CDR3 sequence (DNA): TGTGCCAGTTCCTCCCAGGGTTATAGCACAGATACGCAGTATTTT.

The chain has TRBV9 and TRBJ2-2, with D tentatively TRBD2 (5 bases). V lost 1 base and J lost 5, with 15 bases in between. CDR1 is SGDLS and CDR2 is YYNGEE in the germline V gene. CDR3 size: 16 residues. The CDR3 reads CASSVRPGVGTGELFF. As DNA, the CDR3 is TGTGCCAGCAGCGTAAGGCCCGGGGTGGGGACCGGGGAGCTGTTTTTT.

The CDR3 loop reads CASSLGPSNQPQHF. CDR3 bases: TGTGCCAGCAGTCTGGGACCGAGCAATCAGCCCCAGCATTTT. This chain connects TRBV27 to TRBJ1-5; perhaps TRBD1 as D (5 bases). Trimming took 5 bases from V and 1 from J, leaving 9 bases between them. The CDR3 runs to 14 residues. Per the germline V gene, CDR1 is MNHEY and CDR2 is SMNVEV (reference sequence).